This T cell receptor beta chain stems from a study of OX40 agonist ivuxolimab in advanced cancers. Regarding the study in general: The costimulatory receptor OX40 (CD134) was targeted by ivuxolimab, a fully human IgG2 agonistic monoclonal antibody. Intravenous ivuxolimab was administered to patients every 2 weeks at six dose levels: 0.01, 0.1, 0.3, 1.5, 3 and 10 mg/kg. Of the approximately 50 patients in dose escalation, 19 had hepatocellular carcinoma, approximately 15 had melanoma, 9 had renal cell carcinoma and 9 had head and neck cancer. In the dose-escalation cohort, roughly four fifths of patients were male, and the mean age was approximately 60 years, with a range of 23 to 79. Patients were allowed to have had prior anti-PD-1, anti-PD-L1 or anti-CTLA-4 therapy, and less than 45% of the dose-escalation patients had previously received checkpoint inhibitors. Three dose-escalation patients achieved partial responses, one with hepatocellular carcinoma and two with cutaneous melanoma. The point of sequencing TCRbeta in the periphery was to test whether ivuxolimab changed TCR sequence diversity and drove clonal T-cell expansion. The monotherapy dose-escalation portion (N of about 50 patients) of the phase I ivuxolimab trial is reported in the paper. The paper's findings and limits, for the study overall: Antigen specificity was not determined for the clonally expanded peripheral T cells. In partial responders in the 0.1-3.0 mg/kg groups, normalized peripheral clonal expansion was found to be among the lowest, especially among CD8+ T cells. After ivuxolimab, more expanded clones were found on average in CD8+ T cells than in CD4+ T cells. Low levels of normalized T-cell clonal expansion were also shown by some nonresponding patients. At doses from 0.1 to 3.0 mg/kg, clonal expansion was seen in both CD4+ and CD8+ blood T cells between baseline and week 6.

From cysteine to phenylalanine, the CDR3 is 12 amino acids long. The kept DNA is CDR3 alone, 36 bases in frame from the first base. CDR1 MNHNY and CDR2 SVGAGI are derived from the germline V gene (reference sequence). V is reduced by 0 bases and J by 10 bases, leaving a spacing of 7 bases between them. Genomic DNA was isolated from the sorted cells so that the TCRbeta CDR3 region could be sequenced. The immunoSEQ Assay was used to sequence the TCRbeta CDR3 regions. Not all clones reach the TCRdb copy of this immuneACCESS table, which keeps in-frame sequences only. Checked studies attribute under half of the gap to unresolved V genes and leave the rest unexplained. Across this sample there are under 75,000 clones, with about 93% seen only once. 20% to 25% of the sample lies in the top ten. Note on this clone: The antigen this receptor binds is unknown. No base-level quality is on record; no much larger clone is a single base apart.

The trial excluded patients who had a history of autoimmune disease or were on systemic immunosuppression. Peripheral blood for TCR sequencing was drawn from every dose cohort at baseline, at cycle 4 day 1 and at cycle 7 day 1. Samples were obtained from an open-label, multicenter, first-in-human phase I dose-escalation trial of ivuxolimab. The trial enrolled adults with locally advanced or metastatic head and neck squamous cell, hepatocellular, melanoma or renal cell carcinoma. CD4+ and CD8+ T cells were sorted separately from peripheral blood before TCR sequencing. The rearranged segments are TRBV6-6 and TRBJ2-1, with a tentative D gene TRBD1 over 6 matching bases. The sequencing used CD4+ or CD8+ T cells sorted from blood, collected in a trial of the OX40 agonist ivuxolimab. The receptor was isolated from an adult with an advanced solid tumor such as melanoma, head and neck, liver or kidney cancer. The nucleotide sequence reads TGTGCCAGCAGTTACTCCCAGGGGGAGCAGTTCTTC. Its amino acids are CASSYSQGEQFF.